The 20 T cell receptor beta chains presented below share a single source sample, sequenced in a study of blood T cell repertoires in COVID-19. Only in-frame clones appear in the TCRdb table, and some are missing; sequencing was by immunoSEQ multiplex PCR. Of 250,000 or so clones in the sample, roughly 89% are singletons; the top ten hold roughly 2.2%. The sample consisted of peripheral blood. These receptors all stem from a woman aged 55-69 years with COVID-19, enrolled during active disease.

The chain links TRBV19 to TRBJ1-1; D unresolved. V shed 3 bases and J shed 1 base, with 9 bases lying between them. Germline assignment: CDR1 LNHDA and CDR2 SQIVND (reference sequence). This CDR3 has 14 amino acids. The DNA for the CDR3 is TGTGCCAGTAGTATTTGGTTGAGGAACACTGAAGCTTTCTTT. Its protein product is CASSIWLRNTEAFF.

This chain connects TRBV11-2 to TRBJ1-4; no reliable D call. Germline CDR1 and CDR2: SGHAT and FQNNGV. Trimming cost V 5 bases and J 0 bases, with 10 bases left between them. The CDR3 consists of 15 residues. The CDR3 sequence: CASSPAGATNEKLFF. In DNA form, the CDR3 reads TGTGCCAGCAGCCCGGCAGGCGCAACTAATGAAAAACTGTTTTTT.

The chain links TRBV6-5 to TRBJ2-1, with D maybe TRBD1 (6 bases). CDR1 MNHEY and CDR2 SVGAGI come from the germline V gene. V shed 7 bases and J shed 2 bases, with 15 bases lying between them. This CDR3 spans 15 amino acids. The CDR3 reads CASITNRAAYNEQFF. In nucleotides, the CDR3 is TGTGCCAGCATCACCAACAGGGCTGCCTACAATGAGCAGTTCTTC.

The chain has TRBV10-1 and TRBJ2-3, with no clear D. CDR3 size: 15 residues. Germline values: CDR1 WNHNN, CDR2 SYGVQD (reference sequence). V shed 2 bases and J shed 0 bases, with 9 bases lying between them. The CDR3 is CASSEAGSSTDTQYF. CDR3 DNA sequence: TGCGCCAGCAGTGAGGCAGGCAGCAGCACAGATACGCAGTATTTT.

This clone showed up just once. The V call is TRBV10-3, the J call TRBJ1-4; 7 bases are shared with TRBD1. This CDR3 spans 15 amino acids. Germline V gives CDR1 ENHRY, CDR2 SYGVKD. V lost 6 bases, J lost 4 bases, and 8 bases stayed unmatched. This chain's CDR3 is CAIRAGQANNEKLFF. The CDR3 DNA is TGTGCCATCAGGGCCGGACAGGCCAATAATGAAAAACTGTTTTTT.

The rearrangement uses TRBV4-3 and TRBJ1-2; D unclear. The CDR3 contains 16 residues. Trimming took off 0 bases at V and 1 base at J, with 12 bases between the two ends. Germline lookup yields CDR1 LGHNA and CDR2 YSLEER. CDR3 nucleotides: TGCGCCAGCAGCCAAGATGACCCAGGACTTAACTATGGCTACACCTTC. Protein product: CASSQDDPGLNYGYTF.

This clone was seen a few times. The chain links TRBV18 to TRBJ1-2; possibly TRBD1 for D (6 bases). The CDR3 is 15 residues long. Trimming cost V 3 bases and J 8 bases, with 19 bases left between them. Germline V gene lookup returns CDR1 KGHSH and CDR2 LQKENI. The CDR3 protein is CASSPEQGQFKGYTF. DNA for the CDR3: TGTGCCAGCTCACCCGAACAAGGACAGTTCAAAGGCTACACCTTC.

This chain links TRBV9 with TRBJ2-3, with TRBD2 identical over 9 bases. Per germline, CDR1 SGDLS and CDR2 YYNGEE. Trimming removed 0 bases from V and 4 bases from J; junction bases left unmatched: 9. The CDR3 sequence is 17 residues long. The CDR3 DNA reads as TGTGCCAGCAGCGTAGGTGCGGGCGGGGGGGCTTCAGATACGCAGTATTTT. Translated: CASSVGAGGGASDTQYF.

DNA of the CDR3: TGTGCCAGCAGTTCGGGACAGGGTATAGGTGGCTACACCTTC. This encodes CASSSGQGIGGYTF. The genes are TRBV6-2 or TRBV6-3 and TRBJ1-2; 9 bases match TRBD1. Germline assignment: CDR1 MNHEY and CDR2 SVGEGT. The CDR3 spans 14 residues. Trimming cost V 4 bases and J 7 bases; bases outside gene matches: 7.

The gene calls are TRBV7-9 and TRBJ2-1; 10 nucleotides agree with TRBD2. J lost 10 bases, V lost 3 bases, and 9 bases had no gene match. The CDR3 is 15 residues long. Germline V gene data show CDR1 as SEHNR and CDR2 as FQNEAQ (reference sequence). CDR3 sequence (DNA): TGTGCCAGCAGCTTTATAGCGGGGGGTGGCGGGGAGCAGTTCTTC. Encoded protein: CASSFIAGGGGEQFF. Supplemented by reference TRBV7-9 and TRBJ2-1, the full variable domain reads DTGVSQNPRHKITKRGQNVTFRCDPISEHNRLYWYRQTLGQGPEFLTYFQNEAQLEKSRLLSDRFSAERPKGSFSTLEIQRTEQGDSAMYLCASSFIAGGGGEQFFGPGTRLTVL.

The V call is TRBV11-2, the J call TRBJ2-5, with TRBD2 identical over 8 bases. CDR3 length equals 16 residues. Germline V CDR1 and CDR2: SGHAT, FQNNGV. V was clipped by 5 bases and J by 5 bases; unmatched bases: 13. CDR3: CASSRFGAGAGETQYF. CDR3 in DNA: TGTGCCAGCAGCCGGTTTGGAGCGGGGGCTGGGGAGACCCAGTACTTC.

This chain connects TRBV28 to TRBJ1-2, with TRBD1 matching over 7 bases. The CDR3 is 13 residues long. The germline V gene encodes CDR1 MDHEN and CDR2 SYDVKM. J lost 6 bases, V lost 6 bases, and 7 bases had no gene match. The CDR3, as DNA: TGTGCCAGCAGCACAGGGGTAATAAATGGCTACACCTTC. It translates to CASSTGVINGYTF.

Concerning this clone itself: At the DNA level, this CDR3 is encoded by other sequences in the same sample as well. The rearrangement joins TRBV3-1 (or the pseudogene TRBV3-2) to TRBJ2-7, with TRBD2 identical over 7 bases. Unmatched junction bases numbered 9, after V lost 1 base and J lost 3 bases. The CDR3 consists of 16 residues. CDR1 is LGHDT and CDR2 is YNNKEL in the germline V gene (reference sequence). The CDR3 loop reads CASSQVGQGGVYEQYF. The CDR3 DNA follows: TGTGCCAGCAGCCAAGTGGGGCAGGGAGGGGTCTACGAGCAGTACTTC.

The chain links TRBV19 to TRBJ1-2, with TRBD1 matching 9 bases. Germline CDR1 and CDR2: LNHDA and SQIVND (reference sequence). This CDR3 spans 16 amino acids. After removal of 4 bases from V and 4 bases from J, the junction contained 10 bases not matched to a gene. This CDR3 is CASSTGQGIVVYGYTF. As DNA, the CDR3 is TGTGCCAGTAGTACAGGACAGGGGATCGTAGTCTATGGCTACACCTTC.

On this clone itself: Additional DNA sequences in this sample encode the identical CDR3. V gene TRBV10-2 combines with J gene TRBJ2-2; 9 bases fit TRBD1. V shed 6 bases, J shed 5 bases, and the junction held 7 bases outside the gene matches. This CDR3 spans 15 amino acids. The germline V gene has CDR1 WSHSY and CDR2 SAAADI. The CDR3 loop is CASRQGARGTGELFF. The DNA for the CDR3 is TGCGCCAGCAGACAGGGGGCCCGGGGTACCGGGGAGCTGTTTTTT.

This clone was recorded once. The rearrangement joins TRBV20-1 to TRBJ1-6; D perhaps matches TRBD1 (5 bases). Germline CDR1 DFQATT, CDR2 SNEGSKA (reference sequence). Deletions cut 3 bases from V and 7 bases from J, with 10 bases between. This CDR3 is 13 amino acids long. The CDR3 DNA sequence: TGCAGTGCTAGTAGGGGATCGAATTCACCCCTCCACTTT. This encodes CSASRGSNSPLHF.

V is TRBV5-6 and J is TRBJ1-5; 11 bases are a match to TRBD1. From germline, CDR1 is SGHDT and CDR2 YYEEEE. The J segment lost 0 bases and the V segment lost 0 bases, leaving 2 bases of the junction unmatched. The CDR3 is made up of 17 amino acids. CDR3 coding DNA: TGTGCCAGCAGCTTGGGGACAGGGGGCCTTAGCAATCAGCCCCAGCATTTT. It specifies CASSLGTGGLSNQPQHF.

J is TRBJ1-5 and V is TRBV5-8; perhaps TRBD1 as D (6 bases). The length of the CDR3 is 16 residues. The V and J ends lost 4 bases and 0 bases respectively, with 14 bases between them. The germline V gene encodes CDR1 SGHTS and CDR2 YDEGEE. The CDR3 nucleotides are TGTGCCAGCAGCGAGACGCAGGGGTATAGCAATCAGCCCCAGCATTTT. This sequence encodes CASSETQGYSNQPQHF.

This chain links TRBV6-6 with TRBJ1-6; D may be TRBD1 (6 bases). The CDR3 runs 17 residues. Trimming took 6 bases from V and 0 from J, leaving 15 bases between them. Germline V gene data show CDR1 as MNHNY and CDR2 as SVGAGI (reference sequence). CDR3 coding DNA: TGTGCCAGCAGCCGAGTCCAGGGGAGCTCCTATAATTCACCCCTCCACTTT. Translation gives CASSRVQGSSYNSPLHF.

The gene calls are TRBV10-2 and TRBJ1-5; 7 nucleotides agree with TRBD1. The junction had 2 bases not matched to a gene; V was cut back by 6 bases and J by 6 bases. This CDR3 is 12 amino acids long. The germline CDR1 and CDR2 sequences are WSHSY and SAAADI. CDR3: CASRSGGQPQHF. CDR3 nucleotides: TGCGCCAGCAGATCAGGGGGTCAGCCCCAGCATTTT.